This passage covers 30 T cell receptor beta chains from one sample sequenced in a study of beta chain features in type 1 diabetes. Study results and limitations: Within each of all four CD4+ subsets, Type 1 diabetes patients had TCRB CDR3s that were moderately but significantly shorter.

Since all of the isolated RNA was reverse transcribed, expressed TCRB transcripts were what got sequenced. The protocol was immunoSEQ multiplex PCR, while the TCRdb copy is restricted to in-frame clones and leaves out a portion. The sample carries tens of thousands of clones, around 68% recorded once. No antigens are known for them. The specimen sequenced was stem cell memory CD4+ T cells from blood. The receptors were sampled from a woman aged 40 to 49 with type 1 diabetes.

This chain joins TRBV2 and TRBJ2-1; a weak D match, TRBD1 (5 bases). V was trimmed by 2 bases and J by 0 bases, leaving 11 bases between them. This CDR3 comprises 16 residues. Germline V gene data show CDR1 as SNHLY and CDR2 as FYNNEI. The CDR3 DNA reads TGTGCCAGCAGTGAAAGACAGCCCCGCTCCTACAATGAGCAGTTCTTC. Its protein product is CASSERQPRSYNEQFF.

The rearrangement joins TRBV2 to TRBJ2-3, with D unresolved. CDR3 length: 10 residues. The V gene's germline CDR1 is SNHLY and CDR2 FYNNEI. The ends were cut back, 8 bases at V and 5 bases at J, with 5 bases in the middle. CDR3 region: CASRRDTQYF. CDR3 coding DNA: TGTGCCAGCCGCAGAGATACGCAGTATTTT.

CDR3 sequence (DNA): TGTGCCAGCAGCTTAACACGACTAGCAGGTGAGCAGTTCTTC. Protein: CASSLTRLAGEQFF. The chain uses TRBV7-3 and TRBJ2-1; 7 nucleotides line up with TRBD2. CDR1 is SGHTA and CDR2 is FQGTGA in the germline V gene. Unmatched junction bases numbered 5, after V lost 0 bases and J lost 9 bases. This CDR3 has 14 amino acids.

This clone was observed a few times. The V call is TRBV11-3, the J call TRBJ2-2; D ambiguous. Germline CDR1 is SGHNT and CDR2 is YENEEA. CDR3 length equals 14 residues. V was cut by 4 bases and J by 2 bases, with 8 bases left in between. CDR3 DNA sequence: TGTGCCAGCAGCTCACGACTCAACACCGGGGAGCTGTTTTTT. Protein sequence: CASSSRLNTGELFF.

The gene calls are TRBV7-2 and TRBJ2-4; a possible D gene is TRBD2 (7 bases). Germline V lookup: CDR1 SGHTA, CDR2 FQGNSA. The V end lost 2 bases, the J end lost 8 bases, and 16 bases lay between the germline ends. CDR3 length: 15 residues. The CDR3 DNA is TGTGCCAGCAGCTTAATTTGGGGGGGCACGGACATTCAGTACTTC. Translated, it gives CASSLIWGGTDIQYF.

The table lists this clone with a few counts. The chain couples TRBV15 to TRBJ1-6, with 7 bases that match TRBD1. Germline trimming cut 1 base from V and 8 bases from J; bases unmatched to any gene: 11. Germline V lookup: CDR1 LNHNV, CDR2 YYDKDF (reference sequence). The CDR3 loop spans 17 amino acids. The CDR3 sequence: CATSRARGGQDDSPLHF. As DNA, the CDR3 is TGTGCCACCAGCAGAGCACGGGGAGGACAGGACGATTCACCCCTCCACTTT.

The chain has TRBV14 and TRBJ2-2; 10 nucleotides line up with TRBD1. V shed 4 bases and J 7 bases; nucleotides not matched to a gene: 6. The germline V gene has CDR1 SGHDN and CDR2 FVKESK. The length of the CDR3 is 15 residues. DNA for the CDR3: TGTGCCAGCAGCCTATGGACAGGGGGGATCGGGGAGCTGTTTTTT. It translates to CASSLWTGGIGELFF.

This chain links TRBV14 with TRBJ2-5; 8 bases align to TRBD1. CDR3 length: 15 amino acids. Germline CDR1 reads SGHDN; CDR2 reads FVKESK. After removal of 3 bases from V and 7 bases from J, the junction contained 10 bases not matched to a gene. The CDR3 here is CASSHLDRGFGTQYF. The CDR3 coding sequence is TGTGCCAGCAGCCATCTTGACAGGGGCTTCGGGACCCAGTACTTC.

The rearrangement uses TRBV18 and TRBJ2-7; no definite D call. Trimming shortened V by 3 bases and J by 2 bases, and 11 bases separated the two germline ends. CDR1 KGHSH and CDR2 LQKENI come from the germline V gene. The CDR3 is 14 amino acids. The CDR3 is CASSPPVAPYEQYF. In nucleotides, the CDR3 is TGTGCCAGCTCACCCCCCGTGGCTCCCTACGAGCAGTACTTC. Variable domain in full (rest from reference TRBV18 and TRBJ2-7): NAGVMQNPRHLVRRRGQEARLRCSPMKGHSHVYWYRQLPEEGLKFMVYLQKENIIDESGMPKERFSAEFPKEGPSILRIQQVVRGDSAAYFCASSPPVAPYEQYFGPGTRLTVT.

This clone showed up just a few times. The chain combines TRBV7-9 with TRBJ2-5; perhaps TRBD2 as D (5 bases). Germline values: CDR1 SEHNR, CDR2 FQNEAQ (reference sequence). The ends were cut back, 8 bases at V and 1 base at J, with 11 bases in the middle. The CDR3 runs 13 residues. Here the CDR3 reads CASGRGPQETQYF. The CDR3 DNA sequence: TGTGCCAGCGGGAGAGGGCCCCAAGAGACCCAGTACTTC.

This clone was seen only once. The rearrangement links TRBV28 to TRBJ2-1; no definite D call. CDR1 is MDHEN, CDR2 SYDVKM, per germline. The CDR3 extends over 14 amino acids. V was pared by 2 bases and J by 1 base, with 6 bases between. CDR3 nucleotide sequence: TGTGCCAGCAGTTTAACCGGGTCCTACAATGAGCAGTTCTTC. Translated, it gives CASSLTGSYNEQFF. Full variable domain (missing parts from reference TRBV28 and TRBJ2-1): DVKVTQSSRYLVKRTGEKVFLECVQDMDHENMFWYRQDPGLGLRLIYFSYDVKMKEKGDIPEGYSVSREKKERFSLILESASTNQTSMYLCASSLTGSYNEQFFGPGTRLTVL.

This clone appeared a single time. This sequence joins TRBV2 and TRBJ2-6; D unresolved. V gave up 1 base and J gave up 0 bases, with 7 bases separating them. CDR3 size: 16 residues. Germline V CDR1 and CDR2: SNHLY, FYNNEI. The CDR3 nucleotides read TGTGCCAGCAGTGAAGTCATCCACTCTGGGGCCAACGTCCTGACTTTC. It encodes CASSEVIHSGANVLTF.

V and J are TRBV4-2 and TRBJ2-3; weak D call: TRBD2 (6 bases). CDR1 is LGHNA and CDR2 is YNFKEQ in the germline V gene. Trimming took off 5 bases at V and 2 bases at J, with 14 bases between the two ends. This CDR3 is 15 amino acids long. CDR3 bases: TGTGCCAGCAGCTTGGATAGCGGATTCACAGATACGCAGTATTTT. Translating it yields CASSLDSGFTDTQYF.

The chain has TRBV4-2 and TRBJ2-7, with 8 bases matching TRBD1. J gave up 4 bases and V 2 bases, and 10 bases lay outside the gene matches. Looked up from germline, CDR1 is LGHNA and CDR2 is YNFKEQ. There are 16 residues in the CDR3. In DNA form, the CDR3 reads TGTGCCAGCAGCCAACCAATAGGACAGGGTCAATACGAGCAGTACTTC. Protein sequence: CASSQPIGQGQYEQYF.

The V gene is TRBV6-5, the J gene TRBJ1-1, with D perhaps TRBD1 (5 bases). This CDR3 comprises 12 residues. V lost 7 bases and J lost 6, with 12 bases in between. CDR1 is MNHEY and CDR2 is SVGAGI in the germline V gene. The CDR3 here is CASKQVGAEAFF. CDR3 coding DNA: TGTGCCAGCAAACAGGTTGGGGCTGAAGCTTTCTTT.

The CDR3 DNA sequence: TGTGCCAGCAGCCCAGGACAGGCCCTCTATGGCTACACCTTC. Translation gives CASSPGQALYGYTF. The chain uses TRBV7-9 and TRBJ1-2; TRBD1 matches 7 bases. Germline V lookup: CDR1 SEHNR, CDR2 FQNEAQ (reference sequence). The CDR3 is 14 amino acids. V lost 5 bases, J lost 4 bases, and 7 bases stayed unmatched. The full variable domain, its missing parts supplied by reference TRBV7-9 and TRBJ1-2, is DTGVSQNPRHKITKRGQNVTFRCDPISEHNRLYWYRQTLGQGPEFLTYFQNEAQLEKSRLLSDRFSAERPKGSFSTLEIQRTEQGDSAMYLCASSPGQALYGYTFGSGTRLTVV.

This rearrangement joins TRBV28 to TRBJ1-5; 9 positions agree with TRBD1. Germline CDR1 reads MDHEN; CDR2 reads SYDVKM. The CDR3 sequence is 15 residues long. The ends lost 5 bases at V and 6 bases at J; junction bases unmatched: 8. CDR3 residues: CASSTRQGGGQPQHF. For the CDR3, the DNA is TGTGCCAGCAGTACGAGACAGGGGGGCGGTCAGCCCCAGCATTTT.

In its sample, this clone was seen a few times. V and J are TRBV6-1 and TRBJ2-7, with TRBD2 matching 10 bases. The ends lost 5 bases at V and 3 bases at J; junction bases unmatched: 7. Germline-derived CDR1 and CDR2 are MNHNS and SASEGT. This CDR3 is 15 amino acids long. The CDR3: CASSSTSGAVYEQYF. For the CDR3, the DNA is TGTGCCAGCAGTTCAACTAGCGGGGCCGTCTACGAGCAGTACTTC.

The genes are TRBV6-5 and TRBJ2-6; tentatively, D is TRBD1 (6 bases). Trimming took off 3 bases at V and 5 bases at J, with 11 bases between the two ends. This CDR3 spans 15 amino acids. CDR1 is MNHEY, CDR2 SVGAGI, per germline. The CDR3 loop is CASSYQDSRANVLTF. The CDR3 coding sequence is TGTGCCAGCAGTTATCAGGACAGCCGGGCCAACGTCCTGACTTTC.

The chain recombines TRBV6-5 with TRBJ1-2; 9 bases are shared with TRBD1. Trimming cost V 0 bases and J 3 bases; bases outside gene matches: 5. Germline CDR1 is MNHEY and CDR2 is SVGAGI. CDR3 length: 16 residues. CDR3 bases: TGTGCCAGCAGTTACTCCGGGACAGGGCTCGACTATGGCTACACCTTC. Translating it yields CASSYSGTGLDYGYTF.

CDR3 coding DNA: TGTGCCAGCAGTGAAGAAAGAGGAGGGACCACAGATACGCAGTATTTT. Translation: CASSEERGGTTDTQYF. V usage is TRBV6-1 and J usage is TRBJ2-3; a weak D match, TRBD2 (6 bases). This CDR3 is built from 16 residues. The V end lost 1 base, the J end lost 2 bases, and 13 bases lay between the germline ends. CDR1 and CDR2 from the germline V gene are MNHNS and SASEGT.

The chain recombines TRBV6-6 with TRBJ2-1; TRBD2 matches at 9 bases. V trimming: 2 bases; J trimming: 10 bases; junction bases outside the gene matches: 6. The germline V gene encodes CDR1 MNHNY and CDR2 SVGAGI (reference sequence). The CDR3 has 14 amino acids. CDR3 nucleotide sequence: TGTGCCAGCAGTTACGTCCTGACTAGCGGCGAGCAGTTCTTC. Amino acids: CASSYVLTSGEQFF.

The chain combines TRBV7-8 with TRBJ1-5; TRBD1 is a possible D gene (5 bases). Germline CDR1 is SGHVS and CDR2 is FQNEAQ. The V end lost 6 bases, the J end lost 3 bases, and 18 bases lay between the germline ends. The CDR3 spans 16 residues. CDR3: CASRREAGTFNQPQHF. CDR3 DNA: TGTGCCAGCAGGCGGGAGGCAGGGACCTTCAATCAGCCCCAGCATTTT.

V gene TRBV27 combines with J gene TRBJ1-4; the match to TRBD1 covers 11 bases. In germline, CDR1 is MNHEY, CDR2 SMNVEV (reference sequence). The ends lost 6 bases at V and 8 bases at J; junction bases unmatched: 20. This CDR3 comprises 19 residues. CDR3 region: CASSLRLPGQGGLREKLFF. CDR3 nucleotides: TGTGCCAGCAGCTTAAGACTCCCGGGACAGGGGGGGCTCCGCGAAAAACTGTTTTTT.

This clone has a handful of counts. The chain recombines TRBV7-2 with TRBJ2-5, with 9 bases aligning to TRBD1. This CDR3 contains 14 residues. Losses at the gene ends were 5 bases for V and 1 base for J; bases not matched to a gene: 2. The germline CDR1 and CDR2 sequences are SGHTA and FQGNSA. This CDR3 is CASSKGQGQETQYF. As DNA, the CDR3 is TGTGCCAGCAGCAAGGGACAGGGCCAAGAGACCCAGTACTTC.

The chain carries TRBV2 and TRBJ2-6; 7 nucleotides align to TRBD1. CDR1 and CDR2 from the germline V gene are SNHLY and FYNNEI. The CDR3 spans 17 residues. Losses at the gene ends were 4 bases for V and 0 bases for J; bases not matched to a gene: 6. CDR3 nucleotide sequence: TGTGCCAGCAGTGCTACCGACAGGGCCTCTGGGGCCAACGTCCTGACTTTC. Encoded protein: CASSATDRASGANVLTF.

The gene calls are TRBV28 and TRBJ2-2; D gene unclear. Trimming stripped 6 bases from V and 4 bases from J, with 12 bases between. Germline V lookup: CDR1 MDHEN, CDR2 SYDVKM. The CDR3 is 14 amino acids. The CDR3 is CASRPFGATGELFF. CDR3 sequence (DNA): TGTGCCAGCAGACCCTTTGGAGCCACCGGGGAGCTGTTTTTT.

J is TRBJ2-7 and V is TRBV27; the D gene is possibly TRBD1 (6 bases). This CDR3 is 16 amino acids long. CDR1 and CDR2 (germline): MNHEY, SMNVEV (reference sequence). V was trimmed by 3 bases and J by 1 base, leaving 16 bases between them. This CDR3 is CASSLGAGSLSYEQYF. The CDR3 DNA follows: TGTGCCAGCAGTTTGGGGGCAGGGTCCTTATCCTACGAGCAGTACTTC.

V gene TRBV16 combines with J gene TRBJ1-5, with 7 bases lining up with TRBD1. The CDR3 is made up of 14 amino acids. V gave up 0 bases and J gave up 7 bases; unmatched junction bases: 3. Germline CDR1 reads KGHSY; CDR2 reads FQNENV. The CDR3 DNA sequence: TGTGCCAGCAGCCAATCAAGGGGGCAACAGCCCCAGCATTTT. Translation: CASSQSRGQQPQHF.

The chain joins TRBV7-3 to TRBJ2-3; D remains ambiguous. CDR1 is SGHTA and CDR2 is FQGTGA in the germline V gene. The CDR3 spans 13 residues. Trimming shortened V by 1 base and J by 5 bases, and 7 bases separated the two germline ends. The CDR3 DNA reads TGTGCCAGCAGCTTAATTCCGGGAGATACGCAGTATTTT. It codes for CASSLIPGDTQYF.